This T cell receptor (beta chain) appears in the sequencing data of a study of T-cell memory formation after mild COVID-19 (dated by TCRdb to the early 2020s). Concerning the study at large: TCR sequence clusters from the two donors were found to be largely donor specific. Longitudinal TCRalpha and TCRbeta repertoire sequencing tracked T-cell clones expanding and contracting after mild COVID-19 in a couple of donors. Two young, previously healthy adult volunteers, one female and one male, were included in the cohort.

The reads were generated on an Illumina NovaSeq 6000. TCRalpha and TCRbeta cDNA libraries were built by 5'RACE with constant-segment primers, adding sample barcodes and unique molecular identifiers. RNA was extracted from every sample with Trizol reagent. Library amplification was performed in two PCR steps, and a second sample barcode and Illumina TruSeq adapters were introduced in the second step. Sequencing of libraries was performed on an Illumina NovaSeq with 2 x 150 bp paired-end reads. Processing in the source paper ran as follows. With migec v1.2.7, reads were demultiplexed and then collapsed into UMI-guided consensus sequences. Using mixcr v2.1.11, UMI consensuses were aligned to TRA and TRB V and J templates and then assembled into clonotypes. A clonotype was counted as expanded or contracted only when both edgeR and NoisET called the clonotype significant, with the noise models trained on biological replicates. For edgeR calls, the thresholds were a false discovery rate-adjusted p below 0.01 and a log2 fold-change of 1. As an exploratory analysis of dynamics, max-normalized trajectories of the 1000 most abundant clonotypes were examined with PCA combined with hierarchical clustering. The CD4 or CD8 phenotype of responding clones was assigned using the separately sequenced CD4+ and CD8+ repertoires. The raw public reads went through TCRdb reprocessing: fastp at Q25, MiXCR clone calling, in-frame beta chains kept. Rows merge per CDR3 protein into single entries with the most common DNA and genes. The V and J calls and clone size come from TCRdb's table, not from the authors' own analysis. The sample table contains 260,000 or so distinct CDR3 sequences; only one count was recorded for approximately 15% of them. The top ten clones comprise around 23% of the sample.

CDR1 and CDR2 are drawn from the germline V gene (reference sequence): LGHDT, YNNKEL. V and J lose 5 bases and 5 bases, and a span of 12 bases separates them. Including the terminal cysteine and phenylalanine, the CDR3 comprises 13 residues. Only the CDR3 region is kept as DNA, spanning 39 bases read in frame from base 1. Overall study outcomes, separate from this receptor: Only a couple of mild cases were covered in the study, and larger cohorts including severe cases with pre-infection samples were considered necessary. SARS-CoV-2 specificity was not confirmed for the second-wave clones peaking on day 37. Balanced CD4/CD8 phenotypes were observed for clones contracting from day 15 to 85, whereas a bias towards CD4+ was observed for a second wave of clones expanding from day 15 to 37. Contracting CD4+ clones were found mainly in CM and EM memory subsets, while CD8+ clones were enriched in EMRA. Some responding clones were detected in pre-infection memory, which suggested that pre-existing cross-reactive memory T cells had joined the SARS-CoV-2 response.

This clonotype was detected only a few times. Its specific antigen is unknown. Base qualities are not at hand, and no much larger clone is one base apart. Ficoll-Paque density gradient centrifugation was the method used to isolate PBMCs. The chain is assembled from TRBV3-1 and TRBJ2-5; D gene: possibly TRBD1, on 6 matching bases. The source material was PBMCs or a T cell subset sorted from them (not recorded which). The receptor was isolated from a man aged 18 to 30 who had mild COVID-19 (a few samples of this study predate the infection). The sample titles of this study are shuffled in the database, so cell type and time point are left out; the donor was told from shared clones. Here is the DNA: TGTGCCAGCAGCGCCGCAGGGGCCGAGACCCAGTACTTC. Protein translation: CASSAAGAETQYF.